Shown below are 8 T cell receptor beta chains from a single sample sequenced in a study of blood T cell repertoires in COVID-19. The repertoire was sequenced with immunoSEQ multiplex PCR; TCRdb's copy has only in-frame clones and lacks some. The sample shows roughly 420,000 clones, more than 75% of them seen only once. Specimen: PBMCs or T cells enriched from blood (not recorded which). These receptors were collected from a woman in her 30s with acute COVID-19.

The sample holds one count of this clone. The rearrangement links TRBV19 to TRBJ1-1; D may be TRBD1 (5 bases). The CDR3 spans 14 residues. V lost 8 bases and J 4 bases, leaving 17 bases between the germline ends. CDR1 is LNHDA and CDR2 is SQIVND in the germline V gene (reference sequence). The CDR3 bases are TGTGCCAGTCGATTAACTGGGGGGGGCACTGAAGCTTTCTTT. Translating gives CASRLTGGGTEAFF.

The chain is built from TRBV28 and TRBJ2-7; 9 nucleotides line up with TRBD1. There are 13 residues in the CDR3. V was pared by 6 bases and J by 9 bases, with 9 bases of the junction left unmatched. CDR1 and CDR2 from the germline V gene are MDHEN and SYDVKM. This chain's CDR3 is CASRSGTGSGQYF. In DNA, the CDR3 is TGTGCCAGCAGGTCCGGGACAGGGTCGGGGCAGTACTTC.

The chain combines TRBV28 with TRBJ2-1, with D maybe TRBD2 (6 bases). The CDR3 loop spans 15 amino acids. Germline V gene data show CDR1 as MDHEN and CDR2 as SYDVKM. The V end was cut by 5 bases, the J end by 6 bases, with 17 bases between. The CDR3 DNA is TGTGCCAGCAGTCTACTAGCTTTAGGGTCCAATGAGCAGTTCTTC. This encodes CASSLLALGSNEQFF.

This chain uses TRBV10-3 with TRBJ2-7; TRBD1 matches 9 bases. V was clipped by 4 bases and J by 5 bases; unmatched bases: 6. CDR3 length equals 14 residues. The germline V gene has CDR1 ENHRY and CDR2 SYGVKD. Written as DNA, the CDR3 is TGTGCCATCAGTGGCCGGGACAGGGAAAACGAGCAGTACTTC. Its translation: CAISGRDRENEQYF.

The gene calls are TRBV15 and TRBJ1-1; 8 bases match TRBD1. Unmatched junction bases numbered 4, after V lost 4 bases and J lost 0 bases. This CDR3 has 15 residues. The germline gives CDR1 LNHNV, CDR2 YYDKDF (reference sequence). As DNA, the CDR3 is TGTGCCACCAGCAAGACGACAGGGGTGAACACTGAAGCTTTCTTT. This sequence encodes CATSKTTGVNTEAFF.

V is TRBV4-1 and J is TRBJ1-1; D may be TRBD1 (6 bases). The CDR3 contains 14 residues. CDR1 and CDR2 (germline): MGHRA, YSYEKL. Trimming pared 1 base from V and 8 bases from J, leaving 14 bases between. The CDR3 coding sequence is TGCGCCAGCAGCCAAGTACTTCCAGGGGAGGAAGCTTTCTTT. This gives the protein CASSQVLPGEEAFF.

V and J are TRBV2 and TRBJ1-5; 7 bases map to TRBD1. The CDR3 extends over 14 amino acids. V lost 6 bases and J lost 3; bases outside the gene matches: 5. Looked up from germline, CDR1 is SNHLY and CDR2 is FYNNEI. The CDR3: CASRLGQDNQPQHF. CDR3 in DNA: TGTGCCAGCAGATTAGGACAGGACAATCAGCCCCAGCATTTT.

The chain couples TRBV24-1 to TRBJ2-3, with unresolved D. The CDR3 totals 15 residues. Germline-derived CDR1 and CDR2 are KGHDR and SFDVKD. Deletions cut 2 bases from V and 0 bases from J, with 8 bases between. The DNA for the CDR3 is TGTGCCACCAGTGATTCCGGTACTAGCACAGATACGCAGTATTTT. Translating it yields CATSDSGTSTDTQYF.